This T cell receptor beta chain was identified in a study of cytomegalovirus exposure and HLA in healthy donors. Germline CDR1 LGHNA, CDR2 YSLEER. The CDR3 totals 16 residues. V was trimmed by 1 base and J by 2 bases, leaving 11 bases between them. In the PCR, 60 Vbeta and 13 Jbeta primers were used. The repertoire was sequenced with immunoSEQ multiplex PCR; TCRdb's copy has only in-frame clones and lacks some. The data contain about 97,000 clones, 76% of them singletons. In regard to this clone: No antigen is known for it.

General observations from the study: Differences between HLA loci emerged in a later analysis of TCR association rates, with DRB1 most and HLA-C fewest. Most subjects' HLA-A and HLA-B alleles were reportedly predicted from TCR beta sequences.

This sequence joins TRBV4-3 and TRBJ2-2; D is possibly TRBD2 (5 bases). The specimen was PBMCs. The TCR sequence derives from a man aged 40-50 years in good health and CMV-seronegative. Here the CDR3 reads CASSQGGGLNTGELFF. CDR3 bases: TGCGCCAGCAGCCAAGGCGGCGGGCTTAACACCGGGGAGCTGTTTTTT.